This T cell receptor (beta chain) was captured in a study of T cells after yellow fever vaccination (dated by TCRdb to between 2019 and 2020). Context from the whole study: The SMART-Seq v4 Ultra Low Input RNA kit was used to prepare libraries from fractions with low cell numbers. To follow T-cell clones before and after primary and booster YFV17D yellow fever vaccination, bulk TCR alpha and beta repertoires were sequenced over time. Two healthy male donors, one aged 18 to 30 and one aged 30 to 40 years, made up the cohort. Bulk PBMC replicates and cell subsets were isolated from blood drawn at multiple timepoints before and after both primary and secondary immunization. Results the study describes overall, beyond this receptor: A small fraction of clonotypes appeared in both the CD4 and CD8 compartments, likely as a result of convergent recombination. Because only a couple of donors were included in the study, the extent to which the findings can be generalized is limited. The secondary T-cell response was weaker than the primary response but faster, peaking on day 5 instead of day 15. FACS-sorted repertoires could contain abundant contaminating clonotypes from the bulk population, so computational filtering was required. After the booster, most of the clones that had expanded following primary vaccination were detected again (approximately 95% of CD4 and 80% to 90% of CD8), which suggests that memory was broadly maintained.

Taken with the paper, the label for treatment or condition translates to: live attenuated yellow fever vaccine strain. PBMCs were isolated from peripheral blood using a standard Ficoll-Paque protocol. Dynabeads CD4 and CD8 positive selection kits were used to isolate the CD4 and CD8 T-cell fractions. TriZol was used to extract RNA from bulk PBMCs, CD4 and CD8 fractions, and dextramer-positive and dextramer-negative fractions. TCR cDNA was synthesized by 5'RACE template switching, through which a universal primer site and unique molecular identifiers were introduced. Priming of cDNA synthesis was performed from both the TCR alpha and TCR beta constant segments. Two PCR steps were used to amplify libraries, with sample barcodes and sequencing adapters being added in the second step. Sequencing of libraries was done on Illumina HiSeq 2500 (2x100 bp) or NovaSeq (2x150 bp). The paper's processing steps were these. MIGEC handled demultiplexing of reads and collapsing into UMI consensus sequences, while MiXCR performed V(D)J alignment. Using edgeR on replicate PBMC samples, clonotypes were called vaccine-responding if FDR was below 0.01 and the log2 fold change was above 5 up to day 15. Bulk clonotypes were assigned CD4 or CD8 identity according to which sequenced CD4 or CD8 repertoire held them at higher abundance. TCRdb trimmed public reads at Q25 via fastp, called clones via MiXCR and kept in-frame beta chains. Entries that share a CDR3 protein sequence are merged under the most common genes and DNA. What appears here as the V and J calls and clone size reflects TCRdb's work, not the paper's. Here the sample has 100,000 to 150,000 distinct CDR3 sequences; roughly 6.7% occur a single time. Around 2.6% of the sample goes to the ten largest clones.

Trimming costs V 8 bases and J 13 bases, and their ends lie 15 bases apart. Sequences MGHDK (CDR1) and SYGVNS (CDR2) are obtained from the germline V gene. The CDR3 numbers 11 residues from cysteine through phenylalanine. CDR3 DNA only is kept here, 33 bases in frame from base 1. Details on this clonotype: The antigen it binds to is not known. A read error may be the cause here, since a much bigger clone is one base away.

The chain employs TRBV25-1 and TRBJ2-1; too little of a D gene remains to name it. The sequences come from CD4+ T cells sorted from PBMCs, collected less than 11 days after the first yellow fever vaccination. The source is a man younger than 35 who received the YFV17D yellow fever vaccine. The base sequence is TGTGCCAGCGGAAGCGTCAGCCTTCAGTTCTTC. This sequence encodes CASGSVSLQFF. Joined to the reference TRBV25-1 and TRBJ2-1 proteins, this CDR3 gives the full variable domain: EADIYQTPRYLVIGTGKKITLECSQTMGHDKMYWYQQDPGMELHLIHYSYGVNSTEKGDLSSESTVSRIRTEHFPLTLESARPSHTSQYLCASGSVSLQFFGPGTRLTVL.